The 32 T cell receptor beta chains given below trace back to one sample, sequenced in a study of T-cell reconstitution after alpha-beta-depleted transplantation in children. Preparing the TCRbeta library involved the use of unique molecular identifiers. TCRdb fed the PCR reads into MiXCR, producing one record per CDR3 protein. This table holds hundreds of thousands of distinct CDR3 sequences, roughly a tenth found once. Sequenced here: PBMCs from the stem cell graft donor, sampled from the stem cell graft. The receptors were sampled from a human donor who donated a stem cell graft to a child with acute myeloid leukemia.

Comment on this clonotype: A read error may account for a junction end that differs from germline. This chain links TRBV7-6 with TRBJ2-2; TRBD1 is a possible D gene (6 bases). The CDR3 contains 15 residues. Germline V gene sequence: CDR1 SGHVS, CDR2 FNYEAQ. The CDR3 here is CAGSPRDKNTGELFF. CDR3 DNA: TGTGCCGGCAGCCCCCGGGACAAGAACACCGGGGAGCTGTTTTTT.

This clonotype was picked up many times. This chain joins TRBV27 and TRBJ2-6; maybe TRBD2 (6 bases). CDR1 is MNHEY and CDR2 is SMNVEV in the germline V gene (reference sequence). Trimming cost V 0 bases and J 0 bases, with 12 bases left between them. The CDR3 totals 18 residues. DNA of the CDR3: TGTGCCAGCAGTTTATCACGGGGGTCCCTCTCTGGGGCCAACGTCCTGACTTTC. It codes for CASSLSRGSLSGANVLTF.

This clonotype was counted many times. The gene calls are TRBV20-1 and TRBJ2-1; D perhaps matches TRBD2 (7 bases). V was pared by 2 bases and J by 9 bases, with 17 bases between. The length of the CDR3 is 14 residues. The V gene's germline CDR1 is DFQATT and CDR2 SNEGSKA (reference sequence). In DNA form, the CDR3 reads TGCAGTGCTAGATCCCCGGGACTACAGGGTGAGCAGTTCTTC. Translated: CSARSPGLQGEQFF.

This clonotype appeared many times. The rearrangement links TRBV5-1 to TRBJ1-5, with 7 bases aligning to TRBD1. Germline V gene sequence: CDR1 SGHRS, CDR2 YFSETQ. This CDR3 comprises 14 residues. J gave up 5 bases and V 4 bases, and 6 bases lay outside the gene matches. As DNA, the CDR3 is TGCGCCAGCAGCCCCGACGGACAGGATCAGCCCCAGCATTTT. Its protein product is CASSPDGQDQPQHF. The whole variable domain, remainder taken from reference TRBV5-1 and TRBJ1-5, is KAGVTQTPRYLIKTRGQQVTLSCSPISGHRSVSWYQQTPGQGLQFLFEYFSETQRNKGNFPGRFSGRQFSNSRSEMNVSTLELGDSALYLCASSPDGQDQPQHFGDGTRLSIL.

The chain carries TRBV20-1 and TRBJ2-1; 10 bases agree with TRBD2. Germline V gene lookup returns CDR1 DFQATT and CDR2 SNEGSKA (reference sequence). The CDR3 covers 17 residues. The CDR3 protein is CCARVLLAGKIYNEQFF. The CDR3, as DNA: TGCTGCGCTAGAGTTTTACTAGCGGGAAAAATTTACAATGAGCAGTTCTTC.

Here the CDR3 reads CASSQVEIGVSTDTQYF. In DNA form, the CDR3 reads TGTGCCAGCAGCCAAGTTGAGATCGGAGTCAGCACAGATACGCAGTATTTT. The chain joins TRBV4-2 to TRBJ2-3; D is ambiguous. The germline gives CDR1 LGHNA, CDR2 YNFKEQ. V shed 1 base and J shed 0 bases, with 14 bases lying between them. The length of the CDR3 is 17 residues.

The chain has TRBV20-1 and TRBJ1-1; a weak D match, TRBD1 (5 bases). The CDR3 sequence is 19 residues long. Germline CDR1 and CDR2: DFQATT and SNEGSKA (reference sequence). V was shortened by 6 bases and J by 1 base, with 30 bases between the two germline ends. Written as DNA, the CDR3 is TGCAGTGCCCCACTCACCGGACGGGAGGGGATTCAGGGGAACACTGAAGCTTTCTTT. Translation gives CSAPLTGREGIQGNTEAFF.

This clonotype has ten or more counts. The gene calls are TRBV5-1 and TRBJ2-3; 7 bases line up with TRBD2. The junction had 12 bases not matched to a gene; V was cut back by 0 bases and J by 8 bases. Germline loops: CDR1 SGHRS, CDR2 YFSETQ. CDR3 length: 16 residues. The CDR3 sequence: CASSLVGGSLKGTQYF. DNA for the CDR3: TGCGCCAGCAGCTTGGTTGGCGGGAGCCTGAAAGGTACGCAGTATTTT.

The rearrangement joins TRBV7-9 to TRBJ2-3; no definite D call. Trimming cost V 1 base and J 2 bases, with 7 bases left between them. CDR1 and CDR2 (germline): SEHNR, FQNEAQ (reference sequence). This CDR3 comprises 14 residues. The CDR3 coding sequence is TGTGCCAGCAGCTTAGGAGAGTACACAGATACGCAGTATTTT. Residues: CASSLGEYTDTQYF.

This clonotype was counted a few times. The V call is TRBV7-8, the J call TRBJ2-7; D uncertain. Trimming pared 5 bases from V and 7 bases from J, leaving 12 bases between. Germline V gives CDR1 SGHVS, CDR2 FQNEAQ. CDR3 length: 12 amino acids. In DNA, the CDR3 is TGTGCCAGCAGCCCCGCCCACCGTGAGCAGTACTTC. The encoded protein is CASSPAHREQYF.

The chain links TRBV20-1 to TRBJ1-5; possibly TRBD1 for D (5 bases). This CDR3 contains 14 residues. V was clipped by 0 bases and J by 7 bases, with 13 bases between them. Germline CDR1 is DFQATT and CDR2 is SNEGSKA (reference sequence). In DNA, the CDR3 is TGCAGTGCTAGAGATGGGGGTGGTGAGCAGCCCCAGCATTTT. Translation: CSARDGGGEQPQHF.

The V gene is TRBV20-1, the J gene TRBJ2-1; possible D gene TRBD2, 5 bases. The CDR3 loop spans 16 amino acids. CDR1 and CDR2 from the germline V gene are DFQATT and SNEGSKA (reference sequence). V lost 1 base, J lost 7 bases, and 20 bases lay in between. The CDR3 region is CSARGMETPGKNEQFF. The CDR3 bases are TGCAGTGCTAGAGGGATGGAGACCCCGGGGAAGAATGAGCAGTTCTTC.

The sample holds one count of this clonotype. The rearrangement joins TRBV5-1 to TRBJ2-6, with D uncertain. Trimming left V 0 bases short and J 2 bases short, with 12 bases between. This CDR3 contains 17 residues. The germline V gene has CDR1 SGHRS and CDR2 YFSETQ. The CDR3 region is CASSLGSSAAGANVLTF. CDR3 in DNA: TGCGCCAGCAGCTTGGGGAGCTCGGCGGCTGGGGCCAACGTCCTGACTTTC. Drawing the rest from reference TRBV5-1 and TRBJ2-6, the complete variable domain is KAGVTQTPRYLIKTRGQQVTLSCSPISGHRSVSWYQQTPGQGLQFLFEYFSETQRNKGNFPGRFSGRQFSNSRSEMNVSTLELGDSALYLCASSLGSSAAGANVLTFGAGSRLTVL.

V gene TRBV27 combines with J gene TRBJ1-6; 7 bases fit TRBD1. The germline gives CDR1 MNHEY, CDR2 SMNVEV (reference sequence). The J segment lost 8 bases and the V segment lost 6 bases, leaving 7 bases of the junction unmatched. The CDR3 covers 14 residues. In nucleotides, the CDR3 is TGTGCCAGCAGATTACCAGGGGGGCATTCACCCCTCCACTTT. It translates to CASRLPGGHSPLHF.

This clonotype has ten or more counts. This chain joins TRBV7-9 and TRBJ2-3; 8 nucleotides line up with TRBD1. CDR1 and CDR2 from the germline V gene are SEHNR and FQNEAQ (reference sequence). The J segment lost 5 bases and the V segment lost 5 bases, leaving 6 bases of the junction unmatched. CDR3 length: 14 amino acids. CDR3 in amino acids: CASSTRQGQDTQYF. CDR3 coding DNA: TGTGCCAGCAGCACCCGACAGGGGCAAGATACGCAGTATTTT.

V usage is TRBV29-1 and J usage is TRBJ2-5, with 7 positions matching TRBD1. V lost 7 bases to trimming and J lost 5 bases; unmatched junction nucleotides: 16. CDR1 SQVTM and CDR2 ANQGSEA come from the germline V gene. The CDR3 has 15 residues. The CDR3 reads CSARKTYRGGETQYF. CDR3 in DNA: TGCAGCGCCCGCAAAACGTACAGGGGCGGGGAGACCCAGTACTTC.

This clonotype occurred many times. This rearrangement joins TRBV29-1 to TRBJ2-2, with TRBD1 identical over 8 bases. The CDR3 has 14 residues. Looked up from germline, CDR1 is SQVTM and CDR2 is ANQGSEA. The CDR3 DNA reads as TGCGGCAGGGGGCCCCGGGAGAGGACCGGGGAGCTGTTTTTT. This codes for CGRGPRERTGELFF.

Written as DNA, the CDR3 is TGTGCCAGCAGAGAAGAAGGGGCCCTCAATGAGCAGTTCTTC. Protein product: CASREEGALNEQFF. The chain recombines TRBV6-2 or TRBV6-3 with TRBJ2-1; D might be TRBD1 (5 bases). V gave up 6 bases and J gave up 6 bases, with 15 bases separating them. CDR3 length: 14 residues. The germline V gene has CDR1 MNHEY and CDR2 SVGEGT.

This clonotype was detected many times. CDR3 loop: CASSAGQGAAYNEQFF. CDR3 coding DNA: TGTGCCAGCAGCGCGGGACAGGGGGCTGCCTACAATGAGCAGTTCTTC. The genes are TRBV7-6 and TRBJ2-1, with TRBD1 matching over 12 bases. This CDR3 has 16 amino acids. Trimming took 5 bases from V and 2 from J; bases not matched to a gene: 4. CDR1 is SGHVS, CDR2 FNYEAQ, per germline. The entire variable domain, with the rest obtained from reference TRBV7-6 and TRBJ2-1, is as follows: GAGVSQSPRYKVTKRGQDVALRCDPISGHVSLYWYRQALGQGPEFLTYFNYEAQQDKSGLPNDRFSAERPEGSISTLTIQRTEQRDSAMYRCASSAGQGAAYNEQFFGPGTRLTVL.

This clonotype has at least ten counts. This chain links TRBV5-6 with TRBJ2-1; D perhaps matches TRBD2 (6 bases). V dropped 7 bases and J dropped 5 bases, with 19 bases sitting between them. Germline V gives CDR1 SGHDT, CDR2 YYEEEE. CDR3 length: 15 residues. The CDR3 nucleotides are TGTGCCAGCGGGACTTCCGGGACTGGTCACAATGAGCAGTTCTTC. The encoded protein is CASGTSGTGHNEQFF.

The CDR3 spells CATSDNSPRDRACHEQYF. The CDR3 DNA is TGTGCCACCAGTGATAATAGCCCCCGGGACAGGGCTTGCCACGAGCAGTACTTC. The chain carries TRBV24-1 and TRBJ2-7; 9 nucleotides agree with TRBD1. Per germline, CDR1 KGHDR and CDR2 SFDVKD. Unmatched junction bases numbered 16, after V lost 3 bases and J lost 5 bases. This CDR3 has 18 residues.

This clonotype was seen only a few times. CDR3 sequence: CATSDTRGGVRYNEQFF. CDR3 coding DNA: TGTGCCACCAGTGATACCCGAGGCGGGGTCCGCTACAATGAGCAGTTCTTC. The genes are TRBV24-1 and TRBJ2-1, with a tentative D call TRBD2 (6 bases). This CDR3 is 17 amino acids long. Germline V gives CDR1 KGHDR, CDR2 SFDVKD. V was trimmed by 3 bases and J by 3 bases, leaving 17 bases between them.

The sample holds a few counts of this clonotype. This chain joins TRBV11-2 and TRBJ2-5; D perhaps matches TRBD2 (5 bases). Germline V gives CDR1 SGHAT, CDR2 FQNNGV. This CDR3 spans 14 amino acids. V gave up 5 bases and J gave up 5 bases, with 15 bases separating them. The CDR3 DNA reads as TGTGCCAGCAGCCCCCGAGCGGAAGAGGAGACCCAGTACTTC. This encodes CASSPRAEEETQYF. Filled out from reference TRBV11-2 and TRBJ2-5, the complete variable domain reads EAGVAQSPRYKIIEKRQSVAFWCNPISGHATLYWYQQILGQGPKLLIQFQNNGVVDDSQLPKDRFSAERLKGVDSTLKIQPAKLEDSAVYLCASSPRAEEETQYFGPGTRLLVL.

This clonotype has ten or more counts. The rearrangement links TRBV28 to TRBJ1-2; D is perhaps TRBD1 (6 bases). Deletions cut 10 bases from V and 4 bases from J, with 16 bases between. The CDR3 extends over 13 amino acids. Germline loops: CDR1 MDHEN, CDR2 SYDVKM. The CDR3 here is CAIGGGVRYGYTF. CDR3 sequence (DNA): TGTGCCATCGGAGGGGGTGTTCGCTATGGCTACACCTTC.

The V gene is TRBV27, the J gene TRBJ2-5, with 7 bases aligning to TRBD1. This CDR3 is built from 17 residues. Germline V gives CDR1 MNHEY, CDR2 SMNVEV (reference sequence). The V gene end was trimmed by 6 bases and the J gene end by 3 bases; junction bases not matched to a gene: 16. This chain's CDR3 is CASSSPRVGQMEETQYF. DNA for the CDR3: TGTGCCAGCAGCTCCCCGAGGGTGGGACAGATGGAAGAGACCCAGTACTTC.

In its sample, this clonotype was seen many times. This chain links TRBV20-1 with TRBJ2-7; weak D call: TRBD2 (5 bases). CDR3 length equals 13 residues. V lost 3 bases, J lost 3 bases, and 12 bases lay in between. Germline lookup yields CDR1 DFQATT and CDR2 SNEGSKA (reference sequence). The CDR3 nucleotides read TGCAGTGCTAGGGACGCGGGTGACTACGAGCAGTACTTC. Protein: CSARDAGDYEQYF.

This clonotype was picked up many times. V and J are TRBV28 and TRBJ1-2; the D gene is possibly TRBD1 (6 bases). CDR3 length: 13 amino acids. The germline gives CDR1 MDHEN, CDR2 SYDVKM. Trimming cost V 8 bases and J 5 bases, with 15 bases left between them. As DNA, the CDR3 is TGTGCCAGCCTTTCCGACAGGAAGTATGGCTACACCTTC. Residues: CASLSDRKYGYTF.

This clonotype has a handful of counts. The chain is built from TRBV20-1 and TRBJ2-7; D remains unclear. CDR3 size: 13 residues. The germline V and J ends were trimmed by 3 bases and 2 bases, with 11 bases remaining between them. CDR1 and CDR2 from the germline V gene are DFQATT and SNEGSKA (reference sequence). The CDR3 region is CSARAAAAYEQYF. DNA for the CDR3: TGCAGTGCTAGGGCCGCGGCCGCCTACGAGCAGTACTTC.

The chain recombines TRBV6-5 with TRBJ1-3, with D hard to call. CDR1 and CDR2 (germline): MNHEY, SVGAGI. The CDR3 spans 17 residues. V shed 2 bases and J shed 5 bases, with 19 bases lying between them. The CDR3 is CASSYPPESIGRNTIYF. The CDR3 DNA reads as TGTGCCAGCAGTTACCCACCGGAAAGTATTGGGCGAAACACCATATATTTT.

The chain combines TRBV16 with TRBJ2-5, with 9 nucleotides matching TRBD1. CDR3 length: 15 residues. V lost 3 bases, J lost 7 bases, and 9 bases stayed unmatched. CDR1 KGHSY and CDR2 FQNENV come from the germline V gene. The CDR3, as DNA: TGTGCCAGCAGCCAGAGTGGGACAGGGAGTGGGACCCAGTACTTC. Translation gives CASSQSGTGSGTQYF.

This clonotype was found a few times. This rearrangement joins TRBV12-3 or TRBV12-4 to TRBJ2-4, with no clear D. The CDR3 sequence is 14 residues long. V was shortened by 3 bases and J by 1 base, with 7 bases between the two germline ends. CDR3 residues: CASSLTWAKNIQYF. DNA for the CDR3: TGTGCCAGCAGTTTGACCTGGGCCAAAAACATTCAGTACTTC.

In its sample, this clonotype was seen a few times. This chain's CDR3 is CSVRPGQGAYEQYF. The CDR3 coding sequence is TGCAGCGTACGCCCGGGACAGGGGGCCTACGAGCAGTACTTC. The chain links TRBV29-1 to TRBJ2-7; 11 nucleotides line up with TRBD1. The CDR3 contains 14 residues. Germline trimming cut 6 bases from V and 2 bases from J; bases unmatched to any gene: 6. Looked up from germline, CDR1 is SQVTM and CDR2 is ANQGSEA.